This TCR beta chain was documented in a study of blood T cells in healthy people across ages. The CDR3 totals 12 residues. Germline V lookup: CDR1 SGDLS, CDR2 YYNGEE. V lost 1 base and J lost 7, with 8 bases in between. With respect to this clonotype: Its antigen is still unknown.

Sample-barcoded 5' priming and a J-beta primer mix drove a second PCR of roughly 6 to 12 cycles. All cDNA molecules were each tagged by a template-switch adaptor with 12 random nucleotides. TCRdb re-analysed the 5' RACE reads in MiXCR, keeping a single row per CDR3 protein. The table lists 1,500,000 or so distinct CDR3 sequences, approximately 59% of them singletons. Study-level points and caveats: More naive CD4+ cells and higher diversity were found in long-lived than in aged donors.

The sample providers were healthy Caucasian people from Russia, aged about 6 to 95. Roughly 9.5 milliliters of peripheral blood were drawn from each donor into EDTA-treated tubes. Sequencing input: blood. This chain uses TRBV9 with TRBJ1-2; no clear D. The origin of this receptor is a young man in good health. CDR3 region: CASSVPYGGYTF. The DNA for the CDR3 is TGTGCCAGCAGCGTACCTTACGGTGGCTACACCTTC. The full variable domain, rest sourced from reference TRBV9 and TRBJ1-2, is DSGVTQTPKHLITATGQRVTLRCSPRSGDLSVYWYQQSLDQGLQFLIQYYNGEERAKGNILERFSAQQFPDLHSELNLSSLELGDSALYFCASSVPYGGYTFGSGTRLTVV.